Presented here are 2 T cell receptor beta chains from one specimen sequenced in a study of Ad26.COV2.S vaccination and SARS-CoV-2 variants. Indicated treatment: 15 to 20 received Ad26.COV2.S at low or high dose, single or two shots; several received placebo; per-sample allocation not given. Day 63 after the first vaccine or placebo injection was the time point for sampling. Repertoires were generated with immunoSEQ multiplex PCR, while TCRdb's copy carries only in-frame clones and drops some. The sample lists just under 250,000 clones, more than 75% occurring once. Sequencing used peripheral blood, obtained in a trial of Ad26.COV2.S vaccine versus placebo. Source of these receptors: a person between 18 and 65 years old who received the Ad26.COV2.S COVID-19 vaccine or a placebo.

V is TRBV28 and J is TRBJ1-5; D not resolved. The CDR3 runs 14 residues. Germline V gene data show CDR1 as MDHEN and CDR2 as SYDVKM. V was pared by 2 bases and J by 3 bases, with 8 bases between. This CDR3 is CASSLSQNNQPQHF. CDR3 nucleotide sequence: TGTGCCAGCAGTTTAAGCCAGAACAATCAGCCCCAGCATTTT.

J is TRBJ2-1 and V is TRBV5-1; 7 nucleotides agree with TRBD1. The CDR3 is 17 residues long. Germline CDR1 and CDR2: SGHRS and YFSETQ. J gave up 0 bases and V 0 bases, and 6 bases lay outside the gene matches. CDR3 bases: TGCGCCAGCAGCTTGGGGGGACAGTTCAGCTCCTACAATGAGCAGTTCTTC. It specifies CASSLGGQFSSYNEQFF.